This TCR beta chain was identified during a study of cytomegalovirus exposure and HLA in healthy donors. Study findings and constraints: A classifier reportedly called cytomegalovirus status with high sensitivity and specificity. TCR clusters originating in the first cohort tended to co-occur in the 110 or so validation repertoires, according to a later analysis.

Method: immunoSEQ multiplex PCR; TCRdb's copy keeps in-frame clones and lacks some. The data hold roughly 140,000 clones, with 70% to 90% observed a single time. Remarks on this clone: Its antigen is undetermined.

V was clipped by 5 bases and J by 3 bases; unmatched bases: 3. The CDR3 loop spans 13 amino acids. Germline assignment: CDR1 SEHNR and CDR2 FQNEAQ (reference sequence). The V call is TRBV7-9, the J call TRBJ1-2; TRBD1 matches 7 bases. The sample was PBMCs. The origin of this receptor is a woman aged 18-30 years in good health and CMV-seropositive. The CDR3 DNA sequence: TGTGCCAGCAGCCACGACAGGGACTATGGCTACACCTTC. It is translated as CASSHDRDYGYTF.